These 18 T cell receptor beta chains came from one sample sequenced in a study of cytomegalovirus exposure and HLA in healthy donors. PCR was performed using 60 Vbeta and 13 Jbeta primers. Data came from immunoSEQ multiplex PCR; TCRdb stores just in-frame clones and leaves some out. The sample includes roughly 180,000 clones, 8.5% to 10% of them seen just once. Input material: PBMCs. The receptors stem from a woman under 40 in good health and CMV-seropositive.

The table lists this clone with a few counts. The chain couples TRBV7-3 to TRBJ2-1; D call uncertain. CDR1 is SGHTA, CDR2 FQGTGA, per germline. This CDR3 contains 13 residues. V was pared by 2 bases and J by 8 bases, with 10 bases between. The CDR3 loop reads CASSLGHRDEQFF. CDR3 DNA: TGTGCCAGCAGCTTAGGCCACCGGGATGAGCAGTTCTTC.

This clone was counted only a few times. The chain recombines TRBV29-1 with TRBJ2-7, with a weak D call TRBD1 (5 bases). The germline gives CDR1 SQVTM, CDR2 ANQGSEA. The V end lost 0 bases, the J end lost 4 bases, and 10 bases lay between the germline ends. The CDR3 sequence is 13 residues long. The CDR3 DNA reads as TGCAGCGTTGAAGATAAAGGGGATTACGAGCAGTACTTC. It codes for CSVEDKGDYEQYF.

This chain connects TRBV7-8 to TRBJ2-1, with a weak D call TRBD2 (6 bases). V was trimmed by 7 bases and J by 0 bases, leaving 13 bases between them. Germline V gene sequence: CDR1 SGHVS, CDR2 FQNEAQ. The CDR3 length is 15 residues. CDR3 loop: CASMALGSSYNEQFF. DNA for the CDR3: TGTGCCAGCATGGCACTCGGGAGCTCCTACAATGAGCAGTTCTTC.

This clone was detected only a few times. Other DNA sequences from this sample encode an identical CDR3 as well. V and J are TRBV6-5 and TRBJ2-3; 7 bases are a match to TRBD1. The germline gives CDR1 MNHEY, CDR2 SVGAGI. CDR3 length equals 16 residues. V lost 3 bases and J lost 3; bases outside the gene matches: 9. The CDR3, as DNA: TGTGCCAGCAGTTATAGGGGCAAGGGGGCAACAGATACGCAGTATTTT. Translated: CASSYRGKGATDTQYF.

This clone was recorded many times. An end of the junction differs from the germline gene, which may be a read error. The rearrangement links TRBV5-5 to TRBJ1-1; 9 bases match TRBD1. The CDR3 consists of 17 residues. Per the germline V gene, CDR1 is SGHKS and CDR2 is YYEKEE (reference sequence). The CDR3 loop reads CASSLGIPGQGNTEAFF. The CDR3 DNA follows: TGTGCCAGCAGTTTGGGAATCCCGGGACAGGGGAACACTGAAGCTTTCTTT.

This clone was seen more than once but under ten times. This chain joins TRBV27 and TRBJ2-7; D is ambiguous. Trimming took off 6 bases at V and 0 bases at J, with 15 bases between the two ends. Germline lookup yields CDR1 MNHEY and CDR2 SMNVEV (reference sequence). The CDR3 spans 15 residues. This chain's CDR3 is CASSPRWKASYEQYF. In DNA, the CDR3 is TGTGCCAGCAGCCCTAGGTGGAAAGCCTCCTACGAGCAGTACTTC.

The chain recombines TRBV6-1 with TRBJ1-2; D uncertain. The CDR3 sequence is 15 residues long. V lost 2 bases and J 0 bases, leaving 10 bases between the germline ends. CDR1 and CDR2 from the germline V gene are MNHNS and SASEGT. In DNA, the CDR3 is TGTGCCAGCAGTGAACAGACTATATCTAACTATGGCTACACCTTC. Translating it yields CASSEQTISNYGYTF.

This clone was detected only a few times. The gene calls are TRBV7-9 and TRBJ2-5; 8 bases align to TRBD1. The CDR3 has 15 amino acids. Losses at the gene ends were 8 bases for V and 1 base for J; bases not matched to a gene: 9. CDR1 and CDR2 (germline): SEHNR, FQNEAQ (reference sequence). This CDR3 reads CASLQPGQAQETQYF. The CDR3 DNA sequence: TGTGCCAGCCTTCAGCCGGGACAGGCCCAAGAGACCCAGTACTTC. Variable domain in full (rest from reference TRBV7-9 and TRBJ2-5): DTGVSQNPRHKITKRGQNVTFRCDPISEHNRLYWYRQTLGQGPEFLTYFQNEAQLEKSRLLSDRFSAERPKGSFSTLEIQRTEQGDSAMYLCASLQPGQAQETQYFGPGTRLLVL.

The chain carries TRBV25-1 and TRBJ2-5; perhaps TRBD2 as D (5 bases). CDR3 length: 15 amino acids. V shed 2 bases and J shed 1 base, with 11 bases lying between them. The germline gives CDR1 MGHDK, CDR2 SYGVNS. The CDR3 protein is CASSEPDSFQETQYF. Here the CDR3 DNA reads TGTGCCAGCAGTGAACCGGACTCGTTCCAAGAGACCCAGTACTTC.

The chain's CDR3 is CASSYGTVYGYTF. CDR3 sequence (DNA): TGTGCCAGCAGTTACGGGACAGTCTATGGCTACACCTTC. This rearrangement joins TRBV6-5 to TRBJ1-2; 7 nucleotides agree with TRBD1. The CDR3 runs to 13 residues. V dropped 2 bases and J dropped 4; count of bases not matched to a gene: 1. Germline-derived CDR1 and CDR2 are MNHEY and SVGAGI.

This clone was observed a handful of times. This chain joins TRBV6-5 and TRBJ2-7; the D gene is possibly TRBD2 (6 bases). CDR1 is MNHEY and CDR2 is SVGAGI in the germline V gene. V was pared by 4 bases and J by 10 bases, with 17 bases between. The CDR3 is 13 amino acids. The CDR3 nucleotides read TGTGCCAGCAGTTCCTCCCGGGGGAACCTTCAGTACTTC. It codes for CASSSSRGNLQYF.

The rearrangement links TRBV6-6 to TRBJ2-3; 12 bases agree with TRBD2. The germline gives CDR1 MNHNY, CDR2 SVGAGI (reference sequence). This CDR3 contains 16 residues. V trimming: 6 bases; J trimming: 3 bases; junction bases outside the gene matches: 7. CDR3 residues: CASSLAGGPGTDTQYF. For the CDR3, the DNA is TGTGCCAGCAGCCTAGCGGGAGGGCCTGGGACAGATACGCAGTATTTT.

The CDR3 DNA follows: TGTGCCTGGACCGCCGGACTTCAAGAGACCCAGTACTTC. Its protein product is CAWTAGLQETQYF. V gene TRBV30 combines with J gene TRBJ2-5, with D perhaps matching TRBD2 (5 bases). The CDR3 spans 13 residues. The V end was cut by 4 bases, the J end by 2 bases, with 11 bases between. Germline-derived CDR1 and CDR2 are GTSNPN and SVGIG (reference sequence).

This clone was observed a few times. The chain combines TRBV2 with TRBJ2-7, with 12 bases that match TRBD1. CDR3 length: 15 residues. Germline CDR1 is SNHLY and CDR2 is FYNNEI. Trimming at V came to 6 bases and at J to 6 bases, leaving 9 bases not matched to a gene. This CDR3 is CASSRSGQGAREQYF. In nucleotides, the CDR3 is TGTGCCAGCAGCAGATCGGGACAGGGGGCTCGCGAGCAGTACTTC. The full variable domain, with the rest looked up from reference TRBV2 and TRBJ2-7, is EPEVTQTPSHQVTQMGQEVILRCVPISNHLYFYWYRQILGQKVEFLVSFYNNEISEKSEIFDDQFSVERPDGSNFTLKIRSTKLEDSAMYFCASSRSGQGAREQYFGPGTRLTVT.

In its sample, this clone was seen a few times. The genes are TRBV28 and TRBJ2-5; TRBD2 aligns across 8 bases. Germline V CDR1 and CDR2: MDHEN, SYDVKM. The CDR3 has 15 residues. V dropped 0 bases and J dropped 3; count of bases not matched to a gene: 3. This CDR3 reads CASSLWSGGEETQYF. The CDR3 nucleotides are TGTGCCAGCAGTTTATGGAGCGGGGGCGAAGAGACCCAGTACTTC.

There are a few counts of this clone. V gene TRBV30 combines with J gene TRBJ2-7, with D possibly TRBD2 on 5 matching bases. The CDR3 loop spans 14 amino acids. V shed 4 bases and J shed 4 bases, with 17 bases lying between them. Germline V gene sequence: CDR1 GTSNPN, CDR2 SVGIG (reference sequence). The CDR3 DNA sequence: TGTGCCTGGATCCTCCCCGGGGAGACTTACGAGCAGTACTTC. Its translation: CAWILPGETYEQYF.

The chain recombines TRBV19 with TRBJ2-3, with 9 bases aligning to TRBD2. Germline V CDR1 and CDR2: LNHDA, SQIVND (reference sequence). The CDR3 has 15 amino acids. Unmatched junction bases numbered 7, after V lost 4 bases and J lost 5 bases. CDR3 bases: TGTGCCAGTAGTACTAGCGGGGCTTTTGGAGATACGCAGTATTTT. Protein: CASSTSGAFGDTQYF.

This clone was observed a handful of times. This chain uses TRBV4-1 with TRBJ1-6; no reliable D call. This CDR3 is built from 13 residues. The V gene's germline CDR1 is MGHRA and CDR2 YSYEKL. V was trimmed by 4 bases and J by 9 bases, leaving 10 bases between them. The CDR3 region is CASSPTTPSPLHF. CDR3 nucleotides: TGCGCCAGCAGCCCCACTACACCTTCACCCCTCCACTTT.